This T cell receptor (beta chain) was identified in a study of identical twins. In its sample, this clonotype was seen once. MiXCR, applied by TCRdb to the 5' RACE reads, yields one record per CDR3 protein. The data show about 200,000 distinct CDR3 sequences, with 5.5% to 7.5% seen just once and more than 12% held by the top ten. The same sample was also studied in work on T cells expressing NK-cell markers.

This receptor was taken from a young woman in good health. The sequenced sample consisted of CD8+ T cells sorted from blood.

Written as DNA, the CDR3 is TGTGCCAGCAGCCTCCGCGGAGCGGGGGCCACAGATACGCAGTATTTT. It specifies CASSLRGAGATDTQYF. The gene calls are TRBV3-1 and TRBJ2-3, with 8 bases identical to TRBD2. The CDR3 sequence is 16 residues long. Germline V gene data show CDR1 as LGHDT and CDR2 as YNNKEL (reference sequence). With V trimmed by 4 bases and J by 2 bases, 8 bases remained unmatched.